The sequence of this T cell receptor (beta chain) was determined in a study of response to subunit inactivated influenza vaccine (dated by TCRdb to the late 2010s). The study in broad terms: Deep quantitative profiling of the T cell receptor repertoire was used in the study to follow responses to a trivalent subunit inactivated influenza vaccine. On the study overall, not on this receptor specifically: The authors proposed that each seasonal influenza vaccination may bring in only a limited number of new T cells.

This clonotype was seen ten or more times. This receptor's antigen is unknown. Qualities for individual bases were not recorded, and no much larger clone is one base off. Libraries were built with RT-PCR. The sample was run on an Illumina HiSeq 2500. Clones were called with MiXCR by TCRdb after fastp trimmed the public reads at Q25, and only in-frame beta chains were retained. A single entry per CDR3 protein holds the most common genes and DNA from its merged rows. In all, the sample holds around 600,000 distinct CDR3 sequences, and roughly 12% of those were seen once. In total, the top ten clones hold more than 9.5% of the sample. Inclusive of the bounding cysteine and phenylalanine, the CDR3 is 15 residues long. Kept here is only the CDR3 DNA, which spans 45 bases and is read in frame from base 1. For this chain, trimming is 5 bases at the V end and 7 bases at the J end, and the number of junction bases without a gene match is 11. As encoded in the germline V gene, CDR1 is SGHRS while CDR2 is YFSETQ.

These data also featured in a second study, about T cells expressing NK-cell markers. The second study's authors report: TCR beta cDNA libraries were made by 5'RACE template switching that added a universal primer site and unique molecular identifiers. TCR beta-chain repertoires were profiled in sorted CD3+CD56+NKG2C+, CD3+CD56+NKG2C- and CD3+CD56-NKG2C+ T-cell subsets from seven or eight donors. Among the eight sequenced donors, only one was HCMV-seronegative, while the other seven were HCMV-seropositive. To restrict sorting to alphabetaTCR-expressing T cells, an anti-gammadeltaTCR antibody was added in several experiments. For roughly 6 donors, the dominant CD3+CD56+NKG2C+ clonotypes were among the top 10 CD8+ clonotypes and accounted for about 1.0-7.0% of CD8+ T cells. Those dominant clonotypes were again the most abundant among CD3+CD56-NKG2C+ cells in a handful of donors, at about 25-60.1%. Whether the expanded NKG2C-expressing T cell clones were specific for HCMV antigens remained unclear. Randomly selected healthy volunteers, three men and five women, were used as the eight sequenced donors. A commercial ELISA kit detecting HCMV-specific IgG in serum was used to determine HCMV serostatus. Peripheral blood mononuclear cells were isolated from blood by Ficoll density gradient centrifugation. Bulk peripheral blood T-cell repertoires were additionally sequenced from unsorted PBMC for roughly six donors. cDNA synthesis was primed from the TCR beta constant segment, followed by two successive PCR amplification steps. Sequencing of the libraries produced 2 x 150 bp reads on Illumina HiSeq 2000/2500, MiSeq or NextSeq. Reads were demultiplexed and grouped by UMI with MIGEC, and clonotypes were assembled and quantified with MiTCR. To exclude erroneous sequences, only TCR cDNA sequences supported by at least two reads were retained. The tcR package was used for downstream repertoire analysis, and clonotypes were matched across fractions by CDR3 nucleotide sequence plus V segment. VDJmatch was used to annotate antigen specificity against VDJdb, with one amino acid substitution in CDR3 allowed.

This material consisted of PBMCs from blood, taken on the day of vaccination. The receptor comes from a man between 45 and 60 years old who received an inactivated influenza vaccine. Donor details come from another sample of the same person, matched by shared clones. This chain is built from TRBV5-1 and TRBJ2-1, and 8 junctional nucleotides match TRBD2. The nucleotide sequence reads TGCGCCAGCAGACGAGTTAGCGGGAATCTGAATGAGCAGTTCTTC. Its protein is CASRRVSGNLNEQFF.